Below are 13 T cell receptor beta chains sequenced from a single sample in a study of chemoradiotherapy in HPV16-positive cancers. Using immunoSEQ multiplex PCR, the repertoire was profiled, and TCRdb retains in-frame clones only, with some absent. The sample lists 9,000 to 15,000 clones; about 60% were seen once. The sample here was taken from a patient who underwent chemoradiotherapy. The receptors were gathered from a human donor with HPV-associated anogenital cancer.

CDR3 region: CASSSRLQGTVYEQYF. For the CDR3, the DNA is TGTGCCAGCAGCTCCCGCCTACAGGGTACGGTCTACGAGCAGTACTTC. This chain uses TRBV13 with TRBJ2-7; D might be TRBD1 (6 bases). Trimming pared 4 bases from V and 3 bases from J, leaving 19 bases between. The CDR3 length is 16 residues. Per the germline V gene, CDR1 is PRHDT and CDR2 is FYEKMQ (reference sequence).

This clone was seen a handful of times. CDR3 residues: CASSQSDSPLHF. As DNA, the CDR3 is TGCGCCAGCAGCCAATCCGATTCACCCCTCCACTTT. The genes are TRBV4-1 and TRBJ1-6; D is ambiguous. The germline V gene encodes CDR1 MGHRA and CDR2 YSYEKL. V lost 2 bases to trimming and J lost 8 bases, with 4 bases between them. This CDR3 is 12 amino acids long.

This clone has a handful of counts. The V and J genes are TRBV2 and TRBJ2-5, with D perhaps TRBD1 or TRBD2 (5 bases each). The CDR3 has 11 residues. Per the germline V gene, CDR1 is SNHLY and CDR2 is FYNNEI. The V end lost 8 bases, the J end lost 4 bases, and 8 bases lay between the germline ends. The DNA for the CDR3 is TGTGCCAGCGGGGGTGCAGAGACCCAGTACTTC. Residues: CASGGAETQYF.

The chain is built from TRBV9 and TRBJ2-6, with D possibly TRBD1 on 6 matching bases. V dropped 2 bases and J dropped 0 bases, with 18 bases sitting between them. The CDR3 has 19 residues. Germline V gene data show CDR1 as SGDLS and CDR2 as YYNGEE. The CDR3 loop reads CASSVRRGQISSGANVLTF. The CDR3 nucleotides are TGTGCCAGCAGCGTGCGCCGGGGACAAATTAGCTCTGGGGCCAACGTCCTGACTTTC.

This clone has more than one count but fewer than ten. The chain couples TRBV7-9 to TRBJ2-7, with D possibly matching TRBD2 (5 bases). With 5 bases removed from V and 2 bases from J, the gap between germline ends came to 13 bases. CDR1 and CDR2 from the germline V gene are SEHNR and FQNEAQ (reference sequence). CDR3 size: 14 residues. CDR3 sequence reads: CASSEGRVPYEQYF. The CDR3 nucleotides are TGTGCCAGCAGCGAAGGGCGGGTTCCCTACGAGCAGTACTTC.

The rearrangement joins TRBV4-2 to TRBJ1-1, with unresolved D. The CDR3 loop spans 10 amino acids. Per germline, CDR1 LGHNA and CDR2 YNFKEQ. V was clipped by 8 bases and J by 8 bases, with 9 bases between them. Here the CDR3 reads CASSPPEAFF. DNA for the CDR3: TGTGCCAGCTCCCCGCCCGAAGCTTTCTTT.

CDR3: CASTQGARDYQETQYF. In nucleotides, the CDR3 is TGTGCCAGCACCCAAGGGGCTCGGGACTACCAAGAGACCCAGTACTTC. The rearrangement links TRBV7-6 to TRBJ2-5, with TRBD2 as a possible D gene (6 bases). The CDR3 is 16 residues long. Between the trimmed V and J ends, which lost 7 bases and 0 bases, there was a span of 18 bases. Germline CDR1 and CDR2: SGHVS and FNYEAQ.

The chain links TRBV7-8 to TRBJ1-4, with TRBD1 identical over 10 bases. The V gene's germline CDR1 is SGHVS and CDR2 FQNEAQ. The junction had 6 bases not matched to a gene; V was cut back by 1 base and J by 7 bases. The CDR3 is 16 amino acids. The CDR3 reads CASSLVIRQGAEKLFF. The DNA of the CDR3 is TGTGCCAGCAGCTTAGTCATCCGACAGGGGGCTGAAAAACTGTTTTTT.

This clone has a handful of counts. CDR3 nucleotide sequence: TGTGCCAGCATAAGAGACAATGAGCAGTTCTTC. This translates into CASIRDNEQFF. The chain is built from TRBV6-1 and TRBJ2-1, with D unclear. This CDR3 is built from 11 residues. Per germline, CDR1 MNHNS and CDR2 SASEGT. Between the trimmed V and J ends, which lost 7 bases and 5 bases, there was a span of 6 bases.

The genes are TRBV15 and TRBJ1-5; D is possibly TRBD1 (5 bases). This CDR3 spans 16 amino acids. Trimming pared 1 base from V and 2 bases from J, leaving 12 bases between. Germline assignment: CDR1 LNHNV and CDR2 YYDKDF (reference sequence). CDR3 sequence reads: CATSRAGGWGNQPQHF. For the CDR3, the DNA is TGTGCCACCAGCAGAGCTGGGGGGTGGGGCAATCAGCCCCAGCATTTT.

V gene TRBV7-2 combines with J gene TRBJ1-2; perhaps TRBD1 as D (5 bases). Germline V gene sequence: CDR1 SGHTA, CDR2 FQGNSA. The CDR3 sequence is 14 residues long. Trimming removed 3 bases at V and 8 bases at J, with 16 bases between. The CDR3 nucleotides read TGTGCCAGCAGCTTGGGGACCGTCGGTTGGGGCTACACCTTC. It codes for CASSLGTVGWGYTF.

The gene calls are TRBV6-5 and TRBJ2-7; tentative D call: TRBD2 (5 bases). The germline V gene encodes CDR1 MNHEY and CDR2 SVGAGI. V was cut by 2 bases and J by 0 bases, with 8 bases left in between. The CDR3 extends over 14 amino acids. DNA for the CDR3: TGTGCCAGCAGTTACACGGGGAGCTCCTACGAGCAGTACTTC. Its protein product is CASSYTGSSYEQYF.

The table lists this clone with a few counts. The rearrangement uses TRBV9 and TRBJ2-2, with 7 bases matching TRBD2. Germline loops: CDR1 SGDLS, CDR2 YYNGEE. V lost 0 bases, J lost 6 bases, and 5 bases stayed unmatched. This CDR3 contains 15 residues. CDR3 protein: CASSVASGASGELFF. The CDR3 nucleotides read TGTGCCAGCAGCGTAGCGAGCGGGGCGTCCGGGGAGCTGTTTTTT.